What follows is one TCR beta chain and its context. This sample stems from a study of cytomegalovirus exposure and HLA in healthy donors. CDR1 and CDR2 (germline): MDHEN, SYDVKM. The length of the CDR3 is 13 residues. V lost 7 bases to trimming and J lost 1 base, with 11 bases between them. The PCR made use of 60 Vbeta and 13 Jbeta primers. The method was immunoSEQ multiplex PCR; TCRdb's version includes in-frame clones alone and lacks a portion of them. The sample contains about 160,000 clones, about 81% of which appear only once. Sequenced material: PBMCs. The chain carries TRBV28 and TRBJ2-7, with a possible D match to TRBD1 (5 bases). The sequence came from a girl aged 2-10 years in good health and CMV-seropositive. The CDR3: CASKIRQSYEQYF. The CDR3 DNA reads TGTGCCAGCAAAATTAGACAGTCCTACGAGCAGTACTTC.